The 24 T cell receptor beta chains in this list originate from one sample, sequenced in a study of cytomegalovirus exposure and HLA in healthy donors. Clones were sequenced by immunoSEQ multiplex PCR, and TCRdb holds only the in-frame ones, with some missing. The sample yields 85,000 to 90,000 clones, 96% seen once. The sample taken for sequencing was PBMCs. These receptors were collected from a man aged 18 to 29 in good health and CMV-seronegative.

This chain uses TRBV7-2 with TRBJ2-5, with unresolved D. Trimming took 5 bases from V and 5 from J, leaving 9 bases between them. The CDR3 loop spans 12 amino acids. The germline V gene has CDR1 SGHTA and CDR2 FQGNSA. CDR3 sequence: CASSPIRETQYF. The CDR3 DNA follows: TGTGCCAGCAGCCCAATTCGGGAGACCCAGTACTTC.

This clone showed up just once. The chain recombines TRBV5-1 with TRBJ1-1; 7 bases align to TRBD1. The germline gives CDR1 SGHRS, CDR2 YFSETQ. The CDR3 spans 15 residues. V gave up 0 bases and J gave up 8 bases; unmatched junction bases: 10. CDR3 nucleotide sequence: TGCGCCAGCAGCTTGGCTACATTCGGGACAGCAGAAGCTTTCTTT. This encodes CASSLATFGTAEAFF. Complete variable domain (other parts from reference TRBV5-1 and TRBJ1-1): KAGVTQTPRYLIKTRGQQVTLSCSPISGHRSVSWYQQTPGQGLQFLFEYFSETQRNKGNFPGRFSGRQFSNSRSEMNVSTLELGDSALYLCASSLATFGTAEAFFGQGTRLTVV.

This chain joins TRBV25-1 and TRBJ2-1; 12 bases agree with TRBD2. Germline loops: CDR1 MGHDK, CDR2 SYGVNS. The ends lost 10 bases at V and 3 bases at J; junction bases unmatched: 4. This CDR3 region has 14 residues. The CDR3 DNA reads as TGTGCCACTTCGACTAGCGGGGGCTACAATGAGCAGTTCTTC. As protein: CATSTSGGYNEQFF.

In nucleotides, the CDR3 is TGTGCCAGCAGCTTGAACGGCAGGGCAGACTATGGCTACACCTTC. It encodes CASSLNGRADYGYTF. The rearrangement joins TRBV7-3 to TRBJ1-2; tentative D call: TRBD1 (5 bases). V gave up 3 bases and J gave up 3 bases, with 14 bases separating them. The CDR3 extends over 15 amino acids. Germline values: CDR1 SGHTA, CDR2 FQGTGA.

The chain recombines TRBV19 with TRBJ2-3; 12 positions agree with TRBD1. V shed 7 bases, J shed 4 bases, and the junction held 12 bases outside the gene matches. The CDR3 is 17 residues long. The germline V gene encodes CDR1 LNHDA and CDR2 SQIVND (reference sequence). The CDR3 nucleotides read TGTGCCAGTACCGATCGAGGGGGACAGGGGGCTTCAGATACGCAGTATTTT. Its translation is CASTDRGGQGASDTQYF.

The chain uses TRBV7-2 and TRBJ2-2, with a tentative D call TRBD2 (6 bases). V lost 6 bases and J 4 bases, leaving 15 bases between the germline ends. The CDR3 totals 15 residues. CDR1 SGHTA and CDR2 FQGNSA come from the germline V gene. The CDR3 DNA follows: TGTGCCAGCAGTCGCGGGGTGTCGATCACCGGGGAGCTGTTTTTT. Its translation: CASSRGVSITGELFF.

V usage is TRBV9 and J usage is TRBJ2-1, with a weak D call TRBD2 (6 bases). Germline V gene sequence: CDR1 SGDLS, CDR2 YYNGEE. Trimming shortened V by 3 bases and J by 9 bases, and 13 bases separated the two germline ends. The CDR3 runs to 13 residues. This CDR3 is CASSAGDSREQFF. In DNA form, the CDR3 reads TGTGCCAGCAGCGCGGGGGACTCGCGTGAGCAGTTCTTC.

The chain employs TRBV7-8 and TRBJ1-5; D not certain. The V gene lost 2 bases and the J gene lost 2 bases, with 10 bases spanning the gap. The CDR3 has 15 residues. Germline values: CDR1 SGHVS, CDR2 FQNEAQ. DNA for the CDR3: TGTGCCAGCAGCTTACTAAATACAGGCAATCAGCCCCAGCATTTT. Encoded protein: CASSLLNTGNQPQHF.

The genes are TRBV21-1 and TRBJ2-7; the D call in the table, TRBD2, was not verified against the DNA. TRBV21-1 is a pseudogene. The CDR3 covers 16 residues. This chain's CDR3 is CASSKEGGDLSYEQYV. DNA for the CDR3: TGTGCCAGCAGCAAAGAGGGGGGGGACCTCTCCTACGAGCAGTACGTC.

The chain employs TRBV7-8 and TRBJ1-5, with D possibly being TRBD1 (6 bases). This CDR3 is 14 amino acids long. The germline V gene encodes CDR1 SGHVS and CDR2 FQNEAQ. The germline V and J ends were trimmed by 5 bases and 8 bases, with 16 bases remaining between them. The CDR3 sequence is CASSQTGYLKPQHF. Here the CDR3 DNA reads TGTGCCAGCAGCCAAACAGGGTATTTAAAGCCCCAGCATTTT.

The gene calls are TRBV25-1 and TRBJ2-5; maybe TRBD1 (5 bases). Trimming left V 6 bases short and J 1 base short, with 6 bases between. The CDR3 contains 12 residues. Germline CDR1 is MGHDK and CDR2 is SYGVNS. The CDR3 coding sequence is TGTGCCAGCAGCAGGGCCCAAGAGACCCAGTACTTC. This gives the protein CASSRAQETQYF.

V is TRBV6-6 and J is TRBJ1-2, with 8 bases aligning to TRBD1. Germline V gene lookup returns CDR1 MNHNY and CDR2 SVGAGI (reference sequence). V dropped 4 bases and J dropped 7; count of bases not matched to a gene: 5. The length of the CDR3 is 13 residues. The CDR3 coding sequence is TGTGCCAGCAGTTCCGACAGGGGTGGTGGCTACACCTTC. It is translated as CASSSDRGGGYTF.

This chain joins TRBV2 and TRBJ1-5; TRBD1 aligns across 8 bases. The CDR3 is made up of 15 amino acids. The J segment lost 5 bases and the V segment lost 1 base, leaving 4 bases of the junction unmatched. CDR1 SNHLY and CDR2 FYNNEI come from the germline V gene. CDR3 DNA sequence: TGTGCCAGCAGTGAAGGAGGGACAGGATATCAGCCCCAGCATTTT. It yields the protein CASSEGGTGYQPQHF.

In this sample, this clone turned up a few times. V is TRBV5-1 and J is TRBJ2-2; 8 positions match TRBD2. CDR3 length: 15 amino acids. With 7 bases clipped from V and 3 bases from J, the junction kept 8 bases outside the gene matches. The germline V gene encodes CDR1 SGHRS and CDR2 YFSETQ. CDR3 sequence (DNA): TGCGCCAGCGCCGTCCCGGGGGGGGACACCGGGGAGCTGTTTTTT. As protein: CASAVPGGDTGELFF.

The chain recombines TRBV29-1 with TRBJ1-2; the D gene is possibly TRBD1 (5 bases). There are 14 residues in the CDR3. Trimming removed 0 bases at V and 8 bases at J, with 16 bases between. Germline CDR1 SQVTM, CDR2 ANQGSEA. The DNA for the CDR3 is TGCAGCGTTGAAGATCAGGGCAGGACGGAGGGCTACACCTTC. Its protein is CSVEDQGRTEGYTF.

CDR3 DNA: TGTGCCAGCAGTTACGGACAGGGCGGGGGCTACACCTTC. Translating gives CASSYGQGGGYTF. The chain employs TRBV6-6 and TRBJ1-2; TRBD1 aligns across 8 bases. Germline values: CDR1 MNHNY, CDR2 SVGAGI (reference sequence). The CDR3 consists of 13 residues. V was clipped by 2 bases and J by 8 bases; unmatched bases: 4.

The chain joins TRBV7-2 to TRBJ1-5; 8 bases are shared with TRBD1. CDR1 is SGHTA and CDR2 is FQGNSA in the germline V gene. Unmatched junction bases numbered 6, after V lost 1 base and J lost 1 base. There are 17 residues in the CDR3. CDR3 in amino acids: CASSLEQGAYSNQPQHF. In DNA, the CDR3 is TGTGCCAGCAGCTTAGAGCAGGGGGCTTACAGCAATCAGCCCCAGCATTTT. The full variable domain, in which reference TRBV7-2 and TRBJ1-5 provide the parts outside the CDR3, is GAGVSQSPSNKVTEKGKDVELRCDPISGHTALYWYRQSLGQGLEFLIYFQGNSAPDKSGLPSDRFSAERTGGSVSTLTIQRTQQEDSAVYLCASSLEQGAYSNQPQHFGDGTRLSIL.

The chain employs TRBV28 and TRBJ2-3; the D is unclear. The CDR3 extends over 15 amino acids. Germline values: CDR1 MDHEN, CDR2 SYDVKM. Trimming stripped 6 bases from V and 3 bases from J, with 16 bases between. Here the CDR3 reads CASSPAAAGTDTQYF. DNA for the CDR3: TGTGCCAGCAGCCCTGCGGCAGCTGGTACAGATACGCAGTATTTT.

V gene TRBV29-1 combines with J gene TRBJ1-1, with D unresolved. V was pared by 7 bases and J by 4 bases, with 16 bases between. Germline V lookup: CDR1 SQVTM, CDR2 ANQGSEA. The CDR3 consists of 13 residues. The CDR3 bases are TGCAGCGCGATAATAGGTTCGGGCACTGAAGCTTTCTTT. Translated: CSAIIGSGTEAFF.

The chain employs TRBV5-1 and TRBJ2-3, with D possibly being TRBD1 (6 bases). The CDR3 covers 15 residues. The germline gives CDR1 SGHRS, CDR2 YFSETQ. V lost 3 bases and J 2 bases, leaving 13 bases between the germline ends. CDR3 amino acids: CASSSTGTNTDTQYF. For the CDR3, the DNA is TGCGCCAGCAGCTCCACCGGGACAAACACAGATACGCAGTATTTT.

V usage is TRBV15 and J usage is TRBJ2-1; D call uncertain. From germline, CDR1 is LNHNV and CDR2 YYDKDF (reference sequence). Trimming removed 0 bases from V and 0 bases from J, with 6 bases in between. CDR3 size: 15 residues. This chain's CDR3 is CATSRDESSYNEQFF. CDR3 sequence (DNA): TGTGCCACCAGCAGAGATGAGAGCTCCTACAATGAGCAGTTCTTC.

V is TRBV19 and J is TRBJ2-5, with unresolved D. CDR3 length: 12 residues. Trimming pared 5 bases from V and 5 bases from J, leaving 9 bases between. Germline V CDR1 and CDR2: LNHDA, SQIVND (reference sequence). CDR3 region: CASSVHGETQYF. The CDR3 region has the DNA TGTGCCAGTAGTGTACACGGGGAGACCCAGTACTTC.

This clone appeared once. J is TRBJ2-3 and V is TRBV5-1; 7 bases line up with TRBD1. V shed 0 bases and J 0 bases; nucleotides not matched to a gene: 4. The CDR3 loop spans 16 amino acids. Germline CDR1 is SGHRS and CDR2 is YFSETQ. CDR3: CASSLDTGESTDTQYF. DNA for the CDR3: TGCGCCAGCAGCTTGGATACAGGGGAGAGCACAGATACGCAGTATTTT.

The V and J genes are TRBV5-1 and TRBJ2-7, with 15 bases that match TRBD2. The CDR3 consists of 17 residues. Germline V gene sequence: CDR1 SGHRS, CDR2 YFSETQ. The ends lost 0 bases at V and 4 bases at J; junction bases unmatched: 5. CDR3 sequence: CASSLGTSGRVGYEQYV. The CDR3 DNA is TGCGCCAGCAGCTTGGGGACTAGCGGGAGGGTCGGGTACGAGCAGTACGTC.